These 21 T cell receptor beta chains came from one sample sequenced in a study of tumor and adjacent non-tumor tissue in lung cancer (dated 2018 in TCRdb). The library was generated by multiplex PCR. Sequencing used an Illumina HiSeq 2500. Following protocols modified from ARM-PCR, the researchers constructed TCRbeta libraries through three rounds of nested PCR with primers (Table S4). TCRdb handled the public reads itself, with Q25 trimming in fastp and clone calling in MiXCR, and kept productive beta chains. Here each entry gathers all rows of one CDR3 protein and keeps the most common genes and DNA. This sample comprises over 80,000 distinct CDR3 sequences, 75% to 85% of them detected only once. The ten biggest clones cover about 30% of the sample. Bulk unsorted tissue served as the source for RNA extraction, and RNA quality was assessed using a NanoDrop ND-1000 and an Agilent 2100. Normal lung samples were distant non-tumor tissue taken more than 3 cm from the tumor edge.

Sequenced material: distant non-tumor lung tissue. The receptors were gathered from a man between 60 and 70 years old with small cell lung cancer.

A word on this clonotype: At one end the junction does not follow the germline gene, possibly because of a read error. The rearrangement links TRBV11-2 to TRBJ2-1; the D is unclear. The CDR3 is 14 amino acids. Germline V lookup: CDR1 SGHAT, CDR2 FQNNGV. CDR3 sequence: CGSSRADPYHEQFF. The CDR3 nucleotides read TGTGGCAGCAGCAGAGCCGATCCCTACCATGAGCAGTTCTTC.

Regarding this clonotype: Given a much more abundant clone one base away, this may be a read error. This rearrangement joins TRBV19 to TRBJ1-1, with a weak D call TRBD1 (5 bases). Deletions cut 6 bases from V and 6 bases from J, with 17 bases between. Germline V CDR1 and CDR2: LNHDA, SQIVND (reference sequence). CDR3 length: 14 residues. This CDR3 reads CASSPPGKTAEAFF. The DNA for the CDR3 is TGTGCCAGTAGCCCTCCAGGGAAGACGGCTGAAGCTTTCTTT.

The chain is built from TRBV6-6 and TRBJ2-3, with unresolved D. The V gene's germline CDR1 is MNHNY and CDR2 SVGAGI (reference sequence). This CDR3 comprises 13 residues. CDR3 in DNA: TGTGTCTGCAGGTCGACGAACACAGATACGCAGTATTTT. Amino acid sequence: CVCRSTNTDTQYF.

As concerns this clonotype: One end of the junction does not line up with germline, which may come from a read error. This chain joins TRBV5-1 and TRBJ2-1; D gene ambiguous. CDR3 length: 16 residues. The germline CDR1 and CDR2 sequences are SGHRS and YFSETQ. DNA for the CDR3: TGCACCAGCAGCTTGAAGCAGCCGAGCTCCTACAATGGGCAGTTCTTC. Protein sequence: CTSSLKQPSSYNGQFF.

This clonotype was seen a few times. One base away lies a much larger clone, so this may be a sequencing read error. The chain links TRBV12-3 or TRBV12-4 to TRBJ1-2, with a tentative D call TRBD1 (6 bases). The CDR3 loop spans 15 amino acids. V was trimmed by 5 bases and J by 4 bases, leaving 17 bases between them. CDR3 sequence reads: CASSLRLEGVYGYTF. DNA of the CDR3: TGTGCCAGCAGTCTTCGGTTGGAGGGGGTCTATGGCTACACCTTC.

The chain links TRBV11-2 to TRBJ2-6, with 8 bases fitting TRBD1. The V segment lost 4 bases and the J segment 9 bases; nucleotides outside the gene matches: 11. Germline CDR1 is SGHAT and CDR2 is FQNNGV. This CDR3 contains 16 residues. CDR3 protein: CASSSQGAAEDNVLTF. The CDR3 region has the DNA TGTGCCAGCAGCTCCCAGGGGGCGGCTGAGGACAACGTCCTGACTTTC. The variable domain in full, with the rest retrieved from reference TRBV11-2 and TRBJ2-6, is EAGVAQSPRYKIIEKRQSVAFWCNPISGHATLYWYQQILGQGPKLLIQFQNNGVVDDSQLPKDRFSAERLKGVDSTLKIQPAKLEDSAVYLCASSSQGAAEDNVLTFGAGSRLTVL.

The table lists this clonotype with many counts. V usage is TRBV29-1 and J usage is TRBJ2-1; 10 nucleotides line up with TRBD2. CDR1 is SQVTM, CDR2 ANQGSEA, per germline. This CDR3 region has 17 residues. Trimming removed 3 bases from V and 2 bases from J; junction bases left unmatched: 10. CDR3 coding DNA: TGCAGCGTTGATGAGAGGACTAGCGGCCCTACCTACAATGAGCAGTTCTTC. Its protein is CSVDERTSGPTYNEQFF.

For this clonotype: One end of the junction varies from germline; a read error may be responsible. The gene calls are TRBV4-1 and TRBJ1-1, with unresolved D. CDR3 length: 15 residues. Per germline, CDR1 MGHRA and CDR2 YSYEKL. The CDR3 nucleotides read TGCGCCAGCAGCCAGGCTGTACAGCTGAACACTGGAGCTTTCTTT. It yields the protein CASSQAVQLNTGAFF.

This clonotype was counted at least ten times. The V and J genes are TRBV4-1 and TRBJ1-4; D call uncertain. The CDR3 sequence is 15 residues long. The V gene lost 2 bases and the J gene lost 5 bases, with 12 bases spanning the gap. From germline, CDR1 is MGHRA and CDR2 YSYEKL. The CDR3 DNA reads TGCGCCAGCAGCCAAACCCTATACCGGAATGAAAAACTGTTTTTT. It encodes CASSQTLYRNEKLFF.

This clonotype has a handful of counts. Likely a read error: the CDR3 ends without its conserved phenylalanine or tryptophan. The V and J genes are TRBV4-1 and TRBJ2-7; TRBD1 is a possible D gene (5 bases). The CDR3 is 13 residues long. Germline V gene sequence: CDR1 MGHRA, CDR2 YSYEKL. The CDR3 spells CASSFDRLHEQYL. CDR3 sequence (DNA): TGTGCCAGCAGTTTCGACAGACTCCACGAGCAGTACCTC.

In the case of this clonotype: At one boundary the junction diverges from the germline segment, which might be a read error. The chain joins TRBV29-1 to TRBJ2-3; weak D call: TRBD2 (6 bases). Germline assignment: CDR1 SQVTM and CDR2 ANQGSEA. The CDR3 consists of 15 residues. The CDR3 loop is CSVMTSGTSTDTQNF. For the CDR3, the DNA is TGCAGCGTTATGACTAGTGGGACCAGCACAGATACGCAGAATTTT.

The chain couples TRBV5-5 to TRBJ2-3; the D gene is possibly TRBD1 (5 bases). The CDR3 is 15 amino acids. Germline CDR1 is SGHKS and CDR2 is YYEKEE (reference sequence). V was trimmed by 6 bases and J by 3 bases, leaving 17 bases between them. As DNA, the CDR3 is TGTGCCAGCACCCATGGCAGGGTAGGTACAGATACGCAGTATTTT. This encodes CASTHGRVGTDTQYF.

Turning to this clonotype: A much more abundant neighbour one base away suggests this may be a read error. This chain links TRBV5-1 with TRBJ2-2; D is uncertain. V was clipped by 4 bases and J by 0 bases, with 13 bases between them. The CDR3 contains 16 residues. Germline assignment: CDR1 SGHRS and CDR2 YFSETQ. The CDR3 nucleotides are TGCGCCAGCAGCGTTTATGCGGCATCGAACACCGGGGAGCTGTTTTTT. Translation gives CASSVYAASNTGELFF. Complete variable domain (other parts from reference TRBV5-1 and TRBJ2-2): KAGVTQTPRYLIKTRGQQVTLSCSPISGHRSVSWYQQTPGQGLQFLFEYFSETQRNKGNFPGRFSGRQFSNSRSEMNVSTLELGDSALYLCASSVYAASNTGELFFGEGSRLTVL.

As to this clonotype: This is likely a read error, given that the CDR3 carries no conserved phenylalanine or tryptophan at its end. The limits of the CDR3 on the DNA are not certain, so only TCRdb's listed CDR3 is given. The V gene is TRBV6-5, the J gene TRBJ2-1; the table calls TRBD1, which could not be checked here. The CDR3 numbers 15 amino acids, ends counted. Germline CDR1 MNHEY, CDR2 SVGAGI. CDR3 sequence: CASSYSGGVGNELLL.

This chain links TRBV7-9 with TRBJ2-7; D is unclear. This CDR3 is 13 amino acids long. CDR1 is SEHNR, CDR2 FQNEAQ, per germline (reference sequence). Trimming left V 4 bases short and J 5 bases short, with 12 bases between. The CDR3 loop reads CASSYLPGHEQYF. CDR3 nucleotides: TGTGCCAGCAGCTACCTCCCGGGTCACGAGCAGTACTTC.

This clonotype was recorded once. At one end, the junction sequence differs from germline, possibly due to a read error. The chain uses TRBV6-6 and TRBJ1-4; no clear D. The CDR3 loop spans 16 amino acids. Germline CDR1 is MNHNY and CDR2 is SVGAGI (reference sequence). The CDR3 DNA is TGTGCCACCAGTTCAATCGGACTGACGCTTAATGAAAAACTGTTTTTT. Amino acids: CATSSIGLTLNEKLFF.

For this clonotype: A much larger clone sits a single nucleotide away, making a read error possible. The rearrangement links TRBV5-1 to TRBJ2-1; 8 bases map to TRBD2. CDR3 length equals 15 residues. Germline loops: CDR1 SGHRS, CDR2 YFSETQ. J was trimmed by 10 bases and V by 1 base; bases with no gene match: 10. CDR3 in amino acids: CASSLTAGDLREQFF. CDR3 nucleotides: TGCGCCAGCAGCTTGACAGCGGGAGACCTCAGAGAGCAGTTCTTC.

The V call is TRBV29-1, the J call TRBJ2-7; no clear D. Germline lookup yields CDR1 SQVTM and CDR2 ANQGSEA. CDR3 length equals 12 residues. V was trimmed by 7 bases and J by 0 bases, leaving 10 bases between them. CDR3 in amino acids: CSARCTSYEQYF. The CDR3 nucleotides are TGCAGCGCCCGGTGTACCTCCTACGAGCAGTACTTC.

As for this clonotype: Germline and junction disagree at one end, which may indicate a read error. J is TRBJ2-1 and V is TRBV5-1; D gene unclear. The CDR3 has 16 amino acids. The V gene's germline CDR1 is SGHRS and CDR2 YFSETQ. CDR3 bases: TGCGCCAGCAGCTTGAGGCAGCTGAGCTCCTACAATGAGCAATTCTTC. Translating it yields CASSLRQLSSYNEQFF.

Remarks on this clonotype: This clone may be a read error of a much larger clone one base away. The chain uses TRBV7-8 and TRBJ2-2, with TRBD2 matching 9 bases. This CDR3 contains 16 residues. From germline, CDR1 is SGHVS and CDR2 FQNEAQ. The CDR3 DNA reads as TGTGTCAGCAGTCCCGGGACTAGCCATAACACCGGGGAGCTGTTTTTT. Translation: CVSSPGTSHNTGELFF.

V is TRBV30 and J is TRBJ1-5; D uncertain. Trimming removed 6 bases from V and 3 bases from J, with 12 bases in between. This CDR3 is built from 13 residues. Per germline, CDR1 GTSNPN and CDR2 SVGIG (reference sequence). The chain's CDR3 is CACSRDNNQPQHF. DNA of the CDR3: TGTGCCTGTAGTAGAGATAACAATCAGCCCCAGCATTTT. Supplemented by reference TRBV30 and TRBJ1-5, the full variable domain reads SQTIHQWPATLVQPVGSPLSLECTVEGTSNPNLYWYRQAAGRGLQLLFYSVGIGQISSEVPQNLSASRPQDRQFILSSKKLLLSDSGFYLCACSRDNNQPQHFGDGTRLSIL.